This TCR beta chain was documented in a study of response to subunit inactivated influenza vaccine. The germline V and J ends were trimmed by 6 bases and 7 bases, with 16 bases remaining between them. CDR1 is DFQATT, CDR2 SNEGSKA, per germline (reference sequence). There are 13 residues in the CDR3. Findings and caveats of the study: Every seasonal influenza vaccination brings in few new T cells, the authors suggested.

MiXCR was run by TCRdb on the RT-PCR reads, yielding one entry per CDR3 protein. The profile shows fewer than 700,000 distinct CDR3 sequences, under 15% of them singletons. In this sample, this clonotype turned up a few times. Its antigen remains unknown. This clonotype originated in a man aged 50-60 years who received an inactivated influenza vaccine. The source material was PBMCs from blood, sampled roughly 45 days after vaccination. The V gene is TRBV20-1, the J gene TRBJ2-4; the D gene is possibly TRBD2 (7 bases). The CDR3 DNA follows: TGCAGTGCCCCGAGGGGGGGCCGGAACATTCAGTACTTC. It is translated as CSAPRGGRNIQYF.